The source of this T cell receptor (beta chain) is a study of CD8 T cells in ankylosing spondylitis. General study findings and limits: It appeared that ankylosing spondylitis blood was characterized by a TCR beta motif of fewer than 10 highly homologous variants.

Germline V gene lookup returns CDR1 DFQATT and CDR2 SNEGSKA (reference sequence). This CDR3 is built from 14 residues. V lost 1 base and J 4 bases, leaving 11 bases between the germline ends. TCRdb reanalysed the 5' RACE reads using MiXCR and keeps one entry per CDR3 protein. Of some 840,000 distinct CDR3 sequences in the sample, 12% were seen once. Turning to this clonotype: Its cognate antigen is unknown.

The sequenced material came from blood, either unsorted or a sorted T cell fraction (not recorded which). The V and J genes are TRBV20-1 and TRBJ1-5, with D maybe TRBD1 (6 bases). The TCR comes from a male donor with ankylosing spondylitis. DNA of the CDR3: TGCAGTGCTAGAGCAGGGGCGGATAATCAGCCCCAGCATTTT. Translating it yields CSARAGADNQPQHF.